This T cell receptor (beta chain) is drawn from a study of T-cell memory formation after mild COVID-19. Study-level findings and limits: Detection of some responders pre-infection suggested pre-existing cross-reactive memory T cells participated. CD4/CD8 balance held among clones contracting day 15 to 85, and later expanders leaned CD4+. Contracting CD4+ clones sat mainly in CM and EM; CD8+ in EMRA.

The CDR3 runs 14 residues. Germline V lookup: CDR1 MNHEY, CDR2 SMNVEV (reference sequence). With 5 bases removed from V and 10 bases from J, the gap between germline ends came to 18 bases. 5'RACE with constant-segment primers built TCRalpha and TCRbeta cDNA libraries with UMIs. TCRdb reprocessed the 5' RACE reads with MiXCR, giving one entry per CDR3 protein. The sample has over 350,000 distinct CDR3 sequences; 16% are singletons. Only a few counts were recorded for this clonotype. Its target is unknown. This TCR was sampled from a man aged 18 to 35 who had mild COVID-19 (a few samples of this study predate the infection). Cell type and time point are not known. Input material: PBMCs or a T cell subset sorted from them (not recorded which). The V call is TRBV27, the J call TRBJ2-1, with D tentatively TRBD2 (5 bases). The CDR3 coding sequence is TGTGCCAGCAGTCAAAGGGCCCGCCCGGGGGAGCAGTTCTTC. Its translation is CASSQRARPGEQFF.